The 20 T cell receptor beta chains below were found in one sample sequenced in a study of T-cell reconstitution after alpha-beta-depleted transplantation in children. Molecular barcoding with unique molecular identifiers was used for the TCRbeta library. TCRdb recomputed calls from the PCR reads with MiXCR, one row per CDR3 protein. The repertoire holds 500,000 or so distinct CDR3 sequences, 30% to 35% seen once, with 2.4% in the top ten. The input for sequencing was PBMCs from the stem cell graft donor, taken from the stem cell graft. The source of these receptors is a human donor who donated a stem cell graft to a child with aplastic anemia.

This clonotype has just one count. The chain is built from TRBV27 and TRBJ2-1; the match to TRBD1 covers 9 bases. V was pared by 4 bases and J by 7 bases, with 11 bases of the junction left unmatched. Germline loops: CDR1 MNHEY, CDR2 SMNVEV (reference sequence). CDR3 length equals 16 residues. CDR3: CASSYPGQGVKNEQFF. CDR3 DNA: TGTGCCAGCAGTTATCCGGGACAGGGCGTTAAAAATGAGCAGTTCTTC.

This clonotype has more than one count but fewer than ten. This chain links TRBV9 with TRBJ2-7; possible D gene TRBD2, 6 bases. V was clipped by 2 bases and J by 5 bases, with 11 bases between them. Germline CDR1 and CDR2: SGDLS and YYNGEE. The CDR3 consists of 13 residues. CDR3 coding DNA: TGTGCCAGCAGCGTGTCGACTAGAGACGAGCAGTACTTC. Protein: CASSVSTRDEQYF.

This rearrangement joins TRBV7-9 to TRBJ2-7; D call uncertain. The V gene lost 1 base and the J gene lost 0 bases, with 10 bases spanning the gap. Germline CDR1 reads SEHNR; CDR2 reads FQNEAQ (reference sequence). CDR3 length: 15 residues. CDR3 bases: TGTGCCAGCAGCTTAGTTAAGGGAAACTCCTACGAGCAGTACTTC. It codes for CASSLVKGNSYEQYF. The full variable domain, in which reference TRBV7-9 and TRBJ2-7 provide the parts outside the CDR3, is DTGVSQNPRHKITKRGQNVTFRCDPISEHNRLYWYRQTLGQGPEFLTYFQNEAQLEKSRLLSDRFSAERPKGSFSTLEIQRTEQGDSAMYLCASSLVKGNSYEQYFGPGTRLTVT.

This clonotype has a count of ten or more. The rearrangement links TRBV20-1 to TRBJ2-3, with 15 bases fitting TRBD2. V dropped 3 bases and J dropped 2; count of bases not matched to a gene: 3. Germline loops: CDR1 DFQATT, CDR2 SNEGSKA (reference sequence). The CDR3 contains 16 residues. The CDR3 DNA is TGCAGTGCTAGGGGACTAGCGGGAGGTGACACAGATACGCAGTATTTT. Translated: CSARGLAGGDTDTQYF.

The CDR3 DNA reads as TGTGCCAGCAGGACTAGCGGGAGGCTCGACATTCAGTACTTC. Protein product: CASRTSGRLDIQYF. The chain couples TRBV6-1 to TRBJ2-4; TRBD2 matches at 13 bases. V was clipped by 6 bases and J by 8 bases; unmatched bases: 4. The CDR3 totals 14 residues. Germline lookup yields CDR1 MNHNS and CDR2 SASEGT.

This clonotype was seen only a few times. This chain joins TRBV12-3 or TRBV12-4 and TRBJ1-4; D gene ambiguous. This CDR3 is 13 amino acids long. Trimming took 3 bases from V and 5 from J, leaving 7 bases between them. Here the CDR3 reads CASSFVGNEKLFF. Here the CDR3 DNA reads TGTGCCAGCAGTTTTGTCGGCAATGAAAAACTGTTTTTT.

This clonotype was counted between two and nine times. The V and J genes are TRBV27 and TRBJ2-1; perhaps TRBD1 as D (5 bases). The CDR3 sequence is 12 residues long. V lost 6 bases, J lost 4 bases, and 7 bases lay in between. Germline V lookup: CDR1 MNHEY, CDR2 SMNVEV (reference sequence). CDR3 DNA sequence: TGTGCCAGCAGCGGACAATACAATGAGCAGTTCTTC. Its protein product is CASSGQYNEQFF.

The sample holds a few counts of this clonotype. The gene calls are TRBV4-2 and TRBJ2-3; 8 bases are a match to TRBD1. The V segment lost 8 bases and the J segment 10 bases; nucleotides outside the gene matches: 11. The CDR3 sequence is 13 residues long. In germline, CDR1 is LGHNA, CDR2 YNFKEQ. CDR3 sequence reads: CASCPPGQGPQYF. The CDR3 DNA sequence: TGTGCCAGCTGTCCTCCTGGACAGGGCCCGCAGTATTTT.

This chain joins TRBV18 and TRBJ1-6; D ambiguous. Per germline, CDR1 KGHSH and CDR2 LQKENI. The CDR3 extends over 14 amino acids. V shed 5 bases and J shed 7 bases, with 12 bases lying between them. The CDR3 here is CASSSALGNSPLHF. The CDR3 DNA reads as TGTGCCAGCTCATCGGCTCTCGGAAATTCACCCCTCCACTTT.

This chain links TRBV27 with TRBJ2-7; 7 nucleotides line up with TRBD1. J gave up 0 bases and V 2 bases, and 7 bases lay outside the gene matches. The germline CDR1 and CDR2 sequences are MNHEY and SMNVEV (reference sequence). CDR3 length equals 16 residues. CDR3 sequence: CASSLVGQRNSYEQYF. The CDR3 DNA sequence: TGTGCCAGCAGTTTAGTGGGACAGAGAAACTCCTACGAGCAGTACTTC.

In the case of this clonotype: With a much larger clone just one base away, this may be a read error. This chain joins TRBV18 and TRBJ2-3; possibly TRBD2 for D (5 bases). The CDR3 length is 13 residues. CDR1 and CDR2 (germline): KGHSH, LQKENI. CDR3 nucleotides: TGTGCTGGTTCGCACCCTAGCAAAGATACGCAGTATTTT. Translation gives CAGSHPSKDTQYF.

This clonotype was counted a few times. The V and J genes are TRBV29-1 and TRBJ2-5, with 7 bases matching TRBD2. Trimming took 7 bases from V and 5 from J; bases not matched to a gene: 10. From germline, CDR1 is SQVTM and CDR2 ANQGSEA. The CDR3 loop spans 13 amino acids. The CDR3 sequence is CSAPRGSGETQYF. The DNA for the CDR3 is TGCAGCGCACCACGCGGGAGTGGTGAGACCCAGTACTTC.

In its sample, this clonotype was seen a few times. The J gene is TRBJ2-7, the V gene TRBV7-8, with 8 nucleotides matching TRBD2. V was pared by 6 bases and J by 3 bases, with 7 bases of the junction left unmatched. The CDR3 is 14 residues long. CDR1 and CDR2 from the germline V gene are SGHVS and FQNEAQ. CDR3 sequence (DNA): TGTGCCAGCAGTCCCGGGACTAGAATCTACGAGCAGTACTTC. Translated: CASSPGTRIYEQYF.

The J gene is TRBJ2-3, the V gene TRBV28; TRBD2 matches at 14 bases. Germline assignment: CDR1 MDHEN and CDR2 SYDVKM. The CDR3 is made up of 18 amino acids. J lost 5 bases, V lost 8 bases, and 15 bases had no gene match. The CDR3 is CASEGGTGLAGAGDTQYF. DNA for the CDR3: TGTGCCAGCGAGGGAGGGACGGGACTAGCGGGAGCGGGAGATACGCAGTATTTT.

The genes are TRBV6-1 and TRBJ1-2; D gene unclear. Per germline, CDR1 MNHNS and CDR2 SASEGT. V was trimmed by 6 bases and J by 5 bases, leaving 13 bases between them. The CDR3 totals 13 residues. This chain's CDR3 is CASSQPGVYGYTF. CDR3 DNA sequence: TGTGCCAGCAGCCAACCGGGAGTATATGGCTACACCTTC.

This chain connects TRBV5-4 to TRBJ2-1; D not resolved. There are 11 residues in the CDR3. Germline V gene sequence: CDR1 SGHNT, CDR2 YYREEE (reference sequence). V was cut by 9 bases and J by 4 bases, with 8 bases left in between. CDR3 residues: CATYRYNEQFF. The CDR3 nucleotides read TGTGCCACCTACCGGTACAATGAGCAGTTCTTC.

This clonotype has only a few counts. The chain employs TRBV5-6 and TRBJ1-1, with a possible D match to TRBD1 (6 bases). Germline V lookup: CDR1 SGHDT, CDR2 YYEEEE. V gave up 4 bases and J gave up 3 bases, with 16 bases separating them. The CDR3 has 15 amino acids. Here the CDR3 DNA reads TGTGCCAGCAGCGGGGGCCCGCATCGGGACACTGAAGCTTTCTTT. It is translated as CASSGGPHRDTEAFF. The full variable domain, in which reference TRBV5-6 and TRBJ1-1 provide the parts outside the CDR3, is DAGVTQSPTHLIKTRGQQVTLRCSPKSGHDTVSWYQQALGQGPQFIFQYYEEEERQRGNFPDRFSGHQFPNYSSELNVNALLLGDSALYLCASSGGPHRDTEAFFGQGTRLTVV.

This clonotype was seen more than once but under ten times. The gene calls are TRBV20-1 and TRBJ2-1; 10 bases are a match to TRBD2. CDR1 DFQATT and CDR2 SNEGSKA come from the germline V gene (reference sequence). The junction had 11 bases not matched to a gene; V was cut back by 1 base and J by 5 bases. The CDR3 is 17 amino acids. CDR3 amino acids: CSARGSAGGLTNNEQFF. CDR3 sequence (DNA): TGCAGTGCTAGAGGGTCAGCGGGAGGGCTGACCAACAATGAGCAGTTCTTC.

This clonotype was detected a few times. The chain recombines TRBV29-1 with TRBJ1-6; D is possibly TRBD1 (6 bases). CDR1 SQVTM and CDR2 ANQGSEA come from the germline V gene. V was shortened by 6 bases and J by 7 bases, with 13 bases between the two germline ends. The CDR3 consists of 13 residues. CDR3 sequence (DNA): TGCAGCGTAAGACAGGCCTTCAATTCACCCCTCCACTTT. Translated, it gives CSVRQAFNSPLHF. The complete variable domain, with remaining parts taken from reference TRBV29-1 and TRBJ1-6, reads SAVISQKPSRDICQRGTSLTIQCQVDSQVTMMFWYRQQPGQSLTLIATANQGSEATYESGFVIDKFPISRPNLTFSTLTVSNMSPEDSSIYLCSVRQAFNSPLHFGNGTRLTVT.

The chain joins TRBV20-1 to TRBJ2-7, with D uncertain. Germline assignment: CDR1 DFQATT and CDR2 SNEGSKA (reference sequence). The V and J ends lost 3 bases and 0 bases respectively, with 21 bases between them. The CDR3 consists of 17 residues. The CDR3 region is CSASGSGVSGSSYEQYV. The DNA of the CDR3 is TGCAGTGCTAGTGGATCGGGTGTTTCCGGTTCCTCCTACGAGCAGTACGTC.